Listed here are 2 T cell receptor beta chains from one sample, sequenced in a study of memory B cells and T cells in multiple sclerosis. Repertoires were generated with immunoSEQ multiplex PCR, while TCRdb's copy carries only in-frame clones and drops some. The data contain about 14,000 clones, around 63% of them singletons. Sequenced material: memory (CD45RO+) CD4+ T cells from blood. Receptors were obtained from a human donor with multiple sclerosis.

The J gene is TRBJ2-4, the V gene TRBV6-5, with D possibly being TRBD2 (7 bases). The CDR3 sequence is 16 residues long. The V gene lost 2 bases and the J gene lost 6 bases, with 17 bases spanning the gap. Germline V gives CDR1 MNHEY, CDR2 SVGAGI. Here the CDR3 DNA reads TGTGCCAGCAGTTACGGGGGGGGGCGGCCGGGAAACATTCAGTACTTC. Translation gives CASSYGGGRPGNIQYF.

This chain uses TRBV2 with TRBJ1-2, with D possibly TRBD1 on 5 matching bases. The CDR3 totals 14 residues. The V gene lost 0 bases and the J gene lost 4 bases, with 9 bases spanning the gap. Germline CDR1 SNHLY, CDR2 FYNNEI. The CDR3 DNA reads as TGTGCCAGCAGTGAAGCTATGGGGGGCTATGGCTACACCTTC. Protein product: CASSEAMGGYGYTF.